Shown below are 5 T cell receptor beta chains from a single sample sequenced in a study of cytomegalovirus exposure and HLA in healthy donors. The PCR contained 60 Vbeta and 13 Jbeta primers. Clones were read by immunoSEQ multiplex PCR, and TCRdb kept only the in-frame ones, dropping some. This table holds under 200,000 clones, around three quarters found once. The sequencing input was PBMCs. These receptors came from a middle-aged man in good health and CMV-seropositive.

This clone was seen a single time. The CDR3 sequence is CASSTEGLLNEQYV. The CDR3 nucleotides are TGTGCCAGCAGCACGGAGGGACTCCTAAACGAGCAGTACGTC. The J gene is TRBJ2-7, the V gene TRBV7-4, with a weak D call TRBD2 (6 bases). There are 14 residues in the CDR3. Germline lookup yields CDR1 SGHVT and CDR2 SQSDAQ. The germline V and J ends were trimmed by 5 bases and 5 bases, with 16 bases remaining between them.

This clone has a handful of counts. This rearrangement joins TRBV6-5 to TRBJ2-7; 8 positions match TRBD1. Trimming cost V 2 bases and J 2 bases; bases outside gene matches: 5. This CDR3 has 15 residues. Germline V CDR1 and CDR2: MNHEY, SVGAGI. The CDR3 here is CASSYGGQATYEQYF. The DNA of the CDR3 is TGTGCCAGCAGTTACGGGGGACAGGCAACCTACGAGCAGTACTTC.

The V call is TRBV5-1, the J call TRBJ2-2; D is unclear. V shed 0 bases and J shed 5 bases, with 14 bases lying between them. CDR3 length: 16 residues. Per the germline V gene, CDR1 is SGHRS and CDR2 is YFSETQ. The CDR3 is CASSLGSPGLTGELFF. As DNA, the CDR3 is TGCGCCAGCAGCTTGGGTTCCCCAGGTTTGACCGGGGAGCTGTTTTTT.

The rearrangement uses TRBV4-1 and TRBJ2-7; tentative D call: TRBD2 (6 bases). The CDR3 is made up of 16 amino acids. Trimming removed 0 bases from V and 2 bases from J, with 14 bases in between. CDR1 MGHRA and CDR2 YSYEKL come from the germline V gene. CDR3 coding DNA: TGCGCCAGCAGCCAAGATGGGGAGGCAGGGCCCTACGAGCAGTACTTC. Translating gives CASSQDGEAGPYEQYF.

This chain joins TRBV5-1 and TRBJ2-2; a possible D gene is TRBD1 (6 bases). Per the germline V gene, CDR1 is SGHRS and CDR2 is YFSETQ. This CDR3 comprises 15 residues. Deletions cut 4 bases from V and 5 bases from J, with 15 bases between. The DNA for the CDR3 is TGCGCCAGCAGCAAACAGGGCTCTCGGACCGGGGAGCTGTTTTTT. This encodes CASSKQGSRTGELFF.